Each of the 18 T cell receptor beta chains below was sequenced from the same sample in a study of cytomegalovirus exposure and HLA in healthy donors. Only in-frame clones appear in the TCRdb table, and some are missing; sequencing was by immunoSEQ multiplex PCR. Of around 190,000 clones in the sample, 85% were seen once. The specimen sequenced was PBMCs. The receptors originated from a man younger than 35 in good health and CMV-seropositive.

The V call is TRBV7-3, the J call TRBJ2-3, with unresolved D. CDR1 SGHTA and CDR2 FQGTGA come from the germline V gene. This CDR3 has 14 amino acids. Deletions cut 5 bases from V and 0 bases from J, with 9 bases between. This chain's CDR3 is CASSRTGSTDTQYF. The CDR3 region has the DNA TGTGCCAGCAGCCGTACCGGGAGCACAGATACGCAGTATTTT.

The rearrangement joins TRBV28 to TRBJ1-1, with 7 bases that match TRBD1. Germline V gene data show CDR1 as MDHEN and CDR2 as SYDVKM. This CDR3 has 14 amino acids. V was pared by 6 bases and J by 4 bases, with 8 bases of the junction left unmatched. Here the CDR3 reads CASSQGGSGTEAFF. CDR3 in DNA: TGTGCCAGCAGCCAGGGGGGATCGGGCACTGAAGCTTTCTTT.

With regard to this clone: One end of the junction varies from germline; a read error may be responsible. The V gene is TRBV4-1, the J gene TRBJ1-2; TRBD1 is a possible D gene (5 bases). CDR3 size: 14 residues. Germline assignment: CDR1 MGHRA and CDR2 YSYEKL. The CDR3 protein is CASSQDWGTYGYSF. The CDR3 DNA is TGCGCCAGCAGCCAAGATTGGGGGACTTATGGCTACTCCTTC.

The rearrangement links TRBV12-2 to TRBJ2-7; TRBD1 reflects the table's D call only, with no check against the DNA. TRBV12-2 is marked as a pseudogene. The CDR3 has 13 amino acids. CDR3 region: CASRLATAYEQYF. The CDR3, as DNA: TGTGCAAGTCGCTTAGCCACAGCCTACGAGCAGTACTTC.

V gene TRBV6-1 combines with J gene TRBJ1-5, with TRBD1 matching over 12 bases. CDR1 MNHNS and CDR2 SASEGT come from the germline V gene. This CDR3 region has 17 residues. With V trimmed by 3 bases and J by 5 bases, 8 bases remained unmatched. In nucleotides, the CDR3 is TGTGCCAGCAGTGATGTTAGGGGACAGGGGGCGGATCAGCCCCAGCATTTT. Amino acid sequence: CASSDVRGQGADQPQHF.

The DNA of the CDR3 is TGTGCCAGCAGTGAAGCGCGAGGAGTGTGGCAGCCCCAGCATTTT. Residues: CASSEARGVWQPQHF. The chain couples TRBV6-1 to TRBJ1-5; D gene ambiguous. Germline V gene sequence: CDR1 MNHNS, CDR2 SASEGT. The V gene lost 0 bases and the J gene lost 7 bases, with 13 bases spanning the gap. The CDR3 totals 15 residues.

The V call is TRBV2, the J call TRBJ1-3; D uncertain. CDR1 and CDR2 from the germline V gene are SNHLY and FYNNEI. The length of the CDR3 is 13 residues. Trimming took 8 bases from V and 0 from J, leaving 8 bases between them. The CDR3 reads CASYPSSGNTIYF. In DNA form, the CDR3 reads TGTGCCAGCTACCCGAGCTCTGGAAACACCATATATTTT.

The V and J genes are TRBV27 and TRBJ2-7; 7 nucleotides line up with TRBD1. This CDR3 comprises 15 residues. Germline CDR1 MNHEY, CDR2 SMNVEV (reference sequence). The junction had 6 bases not matched to a gene; V was cut back by 1 base and J by 3 bases. This CDR3 reads CASSLFFTGDYEQYF. In nucleotides, the CDR3 is TGTGCCAGCAGTTTATTCTTTACAGGGGACTACGAGCAGTACTTC.

The chain employs TRBV30 and TRBJ1-2, with D hard to call. The germline gives CDR1 GTSNPN, CDR2 SVGIG (reference sequence). V lost 5 bases, J lost 1 base, and 5 bases lay in between. The CDR3 has 11 amino acids. The chain's CDR3 is CAWSDNYGYTF. The CDR3 nucleotides are TGTGCCTGGTCAGATAACTATGGCTACACCTTC.

The chain uses TRBV5-4 and TRBJ1-1; D is perhaps TRBD1 (6 bases). V lost 0 bases and J 5 bases, leaving 8 bases between the germline ends. CDR3 length: 13 amino acids. CDR1 and CDR2 from the germline V gene are SGHNT and YYREEE (reference sequence). CDR3 sequence reads: CASSLEGGTEAFF. Written as DNA, the CDR3 is TGTGCCAGCAGCTTGGAGGGGGGGACTGAAGCTTTCTTT.

The genes are TRBV5-1 and TRBJ1-5; unclear D gene. This CDR3 comprises 15 residues. From germline, CDR1 is SGHRS and CDR2 YFSETQ. V gave up 4 bases and J gave up 5 bases, with 16 bases separating them. Here the CDR3 DNA reads TGCGCCAGCAGCCCCCGTCCCGGGAGGGATCAGCCCCAGCATTTT. Encoded protein: CASSPRPGRDQPQHF.

In this sample, this clone turned up a few times. The genes are TRBV30 and TRBJ1-1, with D tentatively TRBD1 (6 bases). The CDR3 loop spans 12 amino acids. Per germline, CDR1 GTSNPN and CDR2 SVGIG (reference sequence). The germline V and J ends were trimmed by 4 bases and 1 base, with 7 bases remaining between them. The CDR3 spells CAWKGGNTEAFF. The CDR3 DNA reads as TGTGCCTGGAAAGGGGGGAACACTGAAGCTTTCTTT. The full variable domain, rest sourced from reference TRBV30 and TRBJ1-1, is SQTIHQWPATLVQPVGSPLSLECTVEGTSNPNLYWYRQAAGRGLQLLFYSVGIGQISSEVPQNLSASRPQDRQFILSSKKLLLSDSGFYLCAWKGGNTEAFFGQGTRLTVV.

V usage is TRBV27 and J usage is TRBJ2-3, with a possible D match to TRBD1 (5 bases). Per germline, CDR1 MNHEY and CDR2 SMNVEV (reference sequence). The germline V and J ends were trimmed by 6 bases and 0 bases, with 22 bases remaining between them. This CDR3 is built from 18 residues. CDR3 coding DNA: TGTGCCAGCAGCCAACAATTCGCGGCCAGGGCCAGCACAGATACGCAGTATTTT. Translating it yields CASSQQFAARASTDTQYF.

This rearrangement joins TRBV28 to TRBJ2-7; D possibly corresponds to TRBD1 (9 bases). CDR3 length: 16 amino acids. CDR1 is MDHEN and CDR2 is SYDVKM in the germline V gene. Trimming took off 5 bases at V and 2 bases at J, with 19 bases between the two ends. The CDR3 region has the DNA TGTGCCAGCAGTCCATCGGGGGGGACAGGGCCCTACGAGCAGTACTTC. This translates into CASSPSGGTGPYEQYF.

The V gene is TRBV6-1, the J gene TRBJ2-7, with 7 bases lining up with TRBD2. Germline V CDR1 and CDR2: MNHNS, SASEGT. J lost 2 bases, V lost 5 bases, and 3 bases had no gene match. The CDR3 has 13 amino acids. CDR3 in amino acids: CASSNGLAYEQYF. The CDR3 nucleotides read TGTGCCAGCAGTAATGGACTAGCCTACGAGCAGTACTTC.

This rearrangement joins TRBV2 to TRBJ1-4; perhaps TRBD1 as D (5 bases). This CDR3 is 15 amino acids long. Trimming took off 6 bases at V and 2 bases at J, with 13 bases between the two ends. Germline CDR1 SNHLY, CDR2 FYNNEI. Here the CDR3 DNA reads TGTGCCAGCAGCGGGGGTGGGGGGACTAATGAAAAACTGTTTTTT. Protein product: CASSGGGGTNEKLFF.

The CDR3 reads CASSLDWGASGADTQYF. The DNA of the CDR3 is TGTGCCAGCAGCTTAGACTGGGGGGCTAGCGGGGCAGATACGCAGTATTTT. This chain links TRBV7-8 with TRBJ2-3, with 9 bases matching TRBD2. V trimming: 1 base; J trimming: 4 bases; junction bases outside the gene matches: 9. The CDR3 runs to 17 residues. Germline V gene lookup returns CDR1 SGHVS and CDR2 FQNEAQ.

This clone was picked up one time. This chain connects TRBV28 to TRBJ1-2; 7 bases are a match to TRBD1. With V trimmed by 5 bases and J by 5 bases, 5 bases remained unmatched. Germline-derived CDR1 and CDR2 are MDHEN and SYDVKM. The CDR3 is made up of 13 amino acids. This chain's CDR3 is CASSPDRVYGYTF. DNA of the CDR3: TGTGCCAGCAGTCCAGACAGGGTATATGGCTACACCTTC.